The clone carrying this TCR beta chain has just a few counts. The antigen is undetermined. Cells sorted by CD45RO/CCR7/CD25/CD127/CD95/CD27 comprised CD4+ naive, central memory, regulatory and stem cell-like memory cells. Of the isolated RNA, all was reverse transcribed, and so the sequenced material was expressed TCRB transcripts. Reads from naive, central memory and regulatory T cell samples averaged about 3.57 million. Assay: immunoSEQ multiplex PCR; the TCRdb copy retains only in-frame clones and omits some. Here the sample spans more than 250,000 clones, around 25% being singletons. This entry belongs to a study of beta chain features in type 1 diabetes. Study-level points and caveats: Moderately but significantly shorter TCRB CDR3s were found in Type 1 diabetes patients in all four CD4+ subsets. Cells carrying high TCR expression could end up over-represented when cDNA is sequenced. More deletions and fewer insertions at VDJ junctions were found in patients with type 1 diabetes.

CDR3 size: 14 residues. With V trimmed by 5 bases and J by 4 bases, 6 bases remained unmatched. In germline, CDR1 is SEHNR, CDR2 FQNEAQ (reference sequence). Sequenced sample: naive CD4+ T cells from blood. This sequence joins TRBV7-9 and TRBJ2-5; 8 bases line up with TRBD2. The origin of this receptor is a woman younger than 45 with type 1 diabetes. The CDR3 DNA reads as TGTGCCAGCAGCCAATGGACTAGCCCAGAGACCCAGTACTTC. It encodes CASSQWTSPETQYF.